Listed below are T cell receptor beta chains from one sample, sequenced in a study of blood T cells in healthy people across ages. MiXCR was run by TCRdb on the 5' RACE reads, yielding one entry per CDR3 protein. The sample has over 500,000 distinct CDR3 sequences; about 26% are singletons. In addition, the sample was reused for a study of T cells of mothers and their children.

The sequenced sample consisted of blood. The receptors shown here come from a boy younger than 10 in good health. Both conserved end residues are part of each CDR3. Each record gives: CDR3 length, clone size, D gene, V gene, J gene, CDR3 DNA, CDR3 protein. D genes are given only for firm matches. Expanded clones get a size class; other rows say once, few or many, or leave the size out.

13,few,TRBD2,TRBV2,TRBJ2-5,TGTGCCAGCGAGGGAACTAGCGGCAAGACCCAGTACTTC,CASEGTSGKTQYF
14,.,.,TRBV9,TRBJ2-7,TGTGCCAGCAGCGTAGACTGGCTTCCCTACGAGCAGTACTTC,CASSVDWLPYEQYF
17,few,.,TRBV5-1,TRBJ2-3,TGCGCCAGCAGCCTAAACCCGCAGGGATCTAGCACAGATACGCAGTATTTT,CASSLNPQGSSTDTQYF
15,.,TRBD1,TRBV11-2,TRBJ2-4,TGTGCCAGCAGCTACCGCGACAGGGCTCTGGACATTCAGTACTTC,CASSYRDRALDIQYF
14,few,TRBD1,TRBV15,TRBJ1-3,TGTGCCACCAGCACAGGGGGCTCTGGAAACACCATATATTTT,CATSTGGSGNTIYF
14,.,TRBD1,TRBV29-1,TRBJ2-7,TGCAGCGTAGCTCCTCGCCAGGGGGCCTACGAGCAGTACTTC,CSVAPRQGAYEQYF
14,few,.,TRBV11-2,TRBJ2-1,TGTGCCAGCAGCTTATTGCCCAGGGATAATGAGCAGTTCTTC,CASSLLPRDNEQFF
13,.,.,TRBV11-2,TRBJ2-3,TGTGCCAGCAGCTTAGATCCGGGCAGGTGGCAGTATTTT,CASSLDPGRWQYF
15,.,.,TRBV6-5,TRBJ1-5,TGTGCCAGCAGCCCAGGGAGTGGAAGCAATCAGCCCCAGCATTTT,CASSPGSGSNQPQHF
18,.,TRBD1,TRBV5-1,TRBJ2-6,TGCGCCAGCAGCGTGTGGGGACAGCTTGACTCTGGGGCCAACGTCCTGACTTTC,CASSVWGQLDSGANVLTF
14,few,.,TRBV5-1,TRBJ1-1,TGCGCCAGCAGCCCGGAGGGACAAAACACTGAAGCTTTCTTT,CASSPEGQNTEAFF
16,.,.,TRBV7-2,TRBJ2-3,TGTGCCAGCAGCTTCGGAGCGGGTCCCCAGATGGATACGCAGTATTTT,CASSFGAGPQMDTQYF
16,few,.,TRBV12-3/TRBV12-4,TRBJ2-2,TGTGCCAGCAGTCTGCTGATCCCTGAGAGGGGCGGGGAGCTGTTTTTT,CASSLLIPERGGELFF
15,.,.,TRBV15,TRBJ1-4,TGTGCCACCAGCAGAGATCGTGGGGTAACTGAAAAACTGTTTTTT,CATSRDRGVTEKLFF
13,.,.,TRBV6-5,TRBJ2-5,TGTGCCAGCAGTTACGAGATCGAGGAGACCCAGTACTTC,CASSYEIEETQYF
10,.,.,TRBV6-1,TRBJ1-2,TGTGCCAGCGAAAGGGAAGGCTACACCTTC,CASEREGYTF
15,once,.,TRBV5-5,TRBJ1-5,TGTGCCAGCAGATGGGGGCGGGTGGAAAGTCAGCCCCAGCATTTT,CASRWGRVESQPQHF
14,.,.,TRBV20-1,TRBJ2-5,TGCAGTGTGAATTGGGAGGAGGGACCCGAGACCCAGTACTTC,CSVNWEEGPETQYF
10,.,.,TRBV29-1,TRBJ1-2,TGCAGCACGGGAGAGGATGGCTACACCTTC,CSTGEDGYTF
18,.,TRBD2,TRBV20-1,TRBJ2-4,TGCAGTGCTCGGACTAGCGGGAGGGCCAGGATGGCCAAAAACATTCAGTACTTC,CSARTSGRARMAKNIQYF
14,few,.,TRBV14,TRBJ2-7,TGTGCCAGCAGCCAAGAGGTTGCGGGTTACGAGCAGTACTTC,CASSQEVAGYEQYF
15,.,TRBD1,TRBV6-5,TRBJ1-1,TGTGCCAGCAGGGGGACAGGGTGGATGAACACTGAAGCTTTCTTT,CASRGTGWMNTEAFF
14,.,TRBD1,TRBV29-1,TRBJ2-7,TGCAGCGTTATACGCCGCAGGGGGTACGACGAGCAGTACTTC,CSVIRRRGYDEQYF
14,few,TRBD1,TRBV7-9,TRBJ1-6,TGTGCCAGCAGCTCCCAGCAGGGGGGTTCACCCCTCCACTTT,CASSSQQGGSPLHF
12,.,.,TRBV7-2,TRBJ2-1,TGTGCCAGCAGCCCCCGGGGGTTCCGTCCGGACTTC,CASSPRGFRPDF
12,.,.,TRBV12-3/TRBV12-4,TRBJ2-7,TGTGCCAGCAGTTGGGCGGGTTACGAGCAGTACTTC,CASSWAGYEQYF
15,few,TRBD1,TRBV6-5,TRBJ1-2,TGTGCCAGCAGTTACTCGCCCAAGGGGGCTGGAGGCTACACCTTC,CASSYSPKGAGGYTF
16,few,.,TRBV4-1,TRBJ2-5,TGCGCCAGCAGCCAGCCGCCCGGGACTGTTCGCGAGACCCAGTACTTC,CASSQPPGTVRETQYF
14,.,.,TRBV20-1,TRBJ1-1,TGCAGTGCTACCCCAGGGCAGGGTGCCACTGAAGCTTTCTTT,CSATPGQGATEAFF
14,many,.,TRBV6-4,TRBJ2-2,TGTGCCAGCAGTCTAAATTGGAACACCGGGGAGCTGTTTTTT,CASSLNWNTGELFF
15,few,.,TRBV7-9,TRBJ1-1,TGTGCCAGCAGCTTAGCAGGGCAGGGAGGTCGGGAAGCTTTCTTT,CASSLAGQGGREAFF
14,many,TRBD2,TRBV6-2/TRBV6-3,TRBJ2-2,TGTGCCAGCAGTCGTAGCGGGGACACCGGGGAGCTGTTTTTT,CASSRSGDTGELFF
17,.,TRBD2,TRBV7-2,TRBJ2-2,TGTGCCAGCAGCTTAAGCGGCGCTAGCGGGTACACCGGGGAGCTGTTTTTT,CASSLSGASGYTGELFF
8,once,.,TRBV7-9,TRBJ2-1,TGTGCCAGCAGCGGAGGGTTCTTC,CASSGGFF
14,few,.,TRBV7-8,TRBJ1-5,TGTGCCAGCAGCTTCCAGATAAGCAATCAGCCCCAGCATTTT,CASSFQISNQPQHF
18,.,.,TRBV19,TRBJ1-3,TGTGCCAGTAGTATAGCCGGGAGGCAGGGGCACTCTGGAAACACCATATATTTT,CASSIAGRQGHSGNTIYF
14,.,.,TRBV7-3,TRBJ1-2,TGTGCCAGCAGCTTCGGCAGGGAGGACTATGGCTACACCTTC,CASSFGREDYGYTF
13,few,.,TRBV27,TRBJ2-3,TGTGCCAGCAGCCCACAGTACACAGATACGCAGTATTTT,CASSPQYTDTQYF
16,.,TRBD2,TRBV7-9,TRBJ2-1,TGTGCCAGCAGCCGGATCCGACTAGCGGGGGGCGGTGAGCAGTTCTTC,CASSRIRLAGGGEQFF
15,.,.,TRBV15,TRBJ1-5,TGTGCCACCAGCAGAGATCCGAGGGGTTTTCAGCCCCAGCATTTT,CATSRDPRGFQPQHF
15,many,TRBD1,TRBV2,TRBJ2-2,TGTGCCAGCACATACCGGACAGGGGGCACCGGGGAGCTGTTTTTT,CASTYRTGGTGELFF
14,few,.,TRBV7-9,TRBJ1-2,TGTGCCAGCAGCTTAGCCGGGTCCAACTATGGCTACACCTTC,CASSLAGSNYGYTF
15,few,TRBD1,TRBV27,TRBJ2-5,TGTGCCAGCAGTGGGGGACAGGGAAGGAGGGAGACCCAGTACTTC,CASSGGQGRRETQYF
14,.,TRBD1,TRBV29-1,TRBJ2-2,TGCAGCGCGCTGACAGGGGTAGAATCCGGGGAGCTGTTTTTT,CSALTGVESGELFF
15,many,TRBD2,TRBV2,TRBJ2-5,TGTGCCAGCAGTGGGCCTAGCGGGATTCAAGAGACCCAGTACTTC,CASSGPSGIQETQYF
14,few,.,TRBV7-2,TRBJ2-5,TGTGCCAGCAGCCCTTGGGACCAACGGGGGACCCAGTACTTC,CASSPWDQRGTQYF
15,.,TRBD2,TRBV20-1,TRBJ2-7,TGCAGTGCTCCCCAGCCACTAGCGGGAGGCTACGAGCAGTACTTC,CSAPQPLAGGYEQYF
17,few,TRBD1,TRBV28,TRBJ2-7,TGTGCCAGCAGTTTATGGAAGAAATACAGGGGATTGAACGAGCAGTACTTC,CASSLWKKYRGLNEQYF
12,.,.,TRBV29-1,TRBJ2-5,TGCAGCACTATCGGGATTCAAGAGACCCAGTACTTC,CSTIGIQETQYF
18,.,.,TRBV19,TRBJ2-2,TGTGCCAGTAGTATAGAAGCTTGGGGCAGGGTGACCACCGGGGAGCTGTTTTTT,CASSIEAWGRVTTGELFF
12,.,.,TRBV29-1,TRBJ2-1,TGCAGCGTTGGGAGCAGGGGCAATGAGCAGTTCTTC,CSVGSRGNEQFF
17,few,TRBD2,TRBV7-2,TRBJ2-5,TGTGCCAGCAGCCCCCGCCCTAGCGGGAATTGGGAAGAGATCCAGTACTTC,CASSPRPSGNWEEIQYF